Listed here is a single T cell receptor (beta chain). Antigen specificity is unknown. One end of the junction does not line up with germline, which may come from a read error. Time point described: longitudinal time-point 2. The cDNA was synthesized by 5'RACE incorporating 10-nucleotide random UMIs. Every sequencing run generated over 180 million TCR-beta sequences from 15-18 subjects. TCRdb redid the calling of the 5' RACE reads with MiXCR, one entry per CDR3 protein. Seen here are roughly 45,000 distinct CDR3 sequences, roughly 13% observed once, and the top ten hold roughly 4.5%. This sample is part of a study of neurological immune-mediated disorders. Regarding the study as a whole: HTLV-1-associated myelopathy led in TCR clonal expansion, while multiple sclerosis ranked lowest, below healthy controls. None of the CDR3 amino acid sequences found in expanded clones was shared across subjects. This suggests that the TCR-beta repertoires were private in all groups.

The specimen was PBMCs. The sequence was obtained from a male donor with HTLV-1-associated myelopathy (HAM/TSP).

The CDR3 DNA reads as TGTGCCAGCATCTTAGCGAGACCTCGCAGGGAGCATGGCTACACCTTC. This gives the protein CASILARPRREHGYTF. This chain joins TRBV7-2 and TRBJ1-2; D may be TRBD1 (5 bases). Germline CDR1 SGHTA, CDR2 FQGNSA. The CDR3 runs to 16 residues.